This T cell receptor beta chain was captured by sequencing in a study of T cell responses to AZD1222 COVID-19 vaccine. Unmatched junction bases numbered 6, after V lost 4 bases and J lost 4 bases. The CDR3 has 15 amino acids. From germline, CDR1 is SGHAT and CDR2 FQNNGV. The data were produced by immunoSEQ multiplex PCR, yet TCRdb's version contains in-frame clones alone and is incomplete. The data contain 110,000 to 150,000 clones, 80% to 90% of them singletons. This chain connects TRBV11-2 to TRBJ2-3; 9 bases fit TRBD1. The sequences come from peripheral blood, collected on day 0 of AZD1222 vaccination. The TCR originated in an adult in good health. The CDR3 here is CASSWGQGLADTQYF. CDR3 DNA sequence: TGTGCCAGCAGCTGGGGACAGGGACTCGCAGATACGCAGTATTTT.